This TCR beta chain was identified in a study of T cell repertoires in cytomegalovirus infection (dated by TCRdb to the late 2010s). Concerning the study at large: The HLA type of each donor mattered for the analysis, because public TCR beta signatures pointed to carriage of CMV infection along with the matching HLA type. Study-level results and caveats: In both this cohort and an independent roughly 330-donor cohort, the cumulative frequency of public TCR beta family members distinguished carriers of CMV infection plus the relevant HLA type. In the ex vivo response, HLA-C-restricted CMV-specific TCR beta clonotypes were dominant, and in two of eight donors the single most frequent clonotype came from this HLA-C-restricted group.

The CDR3, from cysteine to phenylalanine, totals 17 residues. The read is trimmed to its CDR3 DNA, 51 bases read in frame from base 1. V is pared back by 1 base and J by 4 bases, with 19 bases lying between the germline termini. The germline V gene specifies SGHTA as CDR1 and FQGNSA as CDR2. This clonotype was found many times. Its antigen specificity is not known. No clone much larger than this one lies a single base away; base qualities are absent. The sequencer listed for this sample is Illumina HiSeq 1500. The public reads were quality trimmed at Q25 with fastp and then assembled into clones with MiXCR by TCRdb, keeping productive beta chains. One record per CDR3 amino acid sequence lists the most common genes and DNA. Across this sample there are 300,000 to 400,000 distinct CDR3 sequences, with 8% to 9.5% seen only once. The top ten constitute 3.5% to 4.5% of the sample.

This TCR was sampled from a human donor in good health (CMV status not recorded). Some clones in this sample may be carry-over from other donors' samples. Sequences were obtained from PBMCs. Recombination connected TRBV7-2 to TRBJ1-2, with a weak D call of TRBD1 (5 bases match). The DNA is TGTGCCAGCAGCTTAGGAGGGGAGGGACGGAGTCTCTATGGCTACACCTTC. Translated, this is CASSLGGEGRSLYGYTF.